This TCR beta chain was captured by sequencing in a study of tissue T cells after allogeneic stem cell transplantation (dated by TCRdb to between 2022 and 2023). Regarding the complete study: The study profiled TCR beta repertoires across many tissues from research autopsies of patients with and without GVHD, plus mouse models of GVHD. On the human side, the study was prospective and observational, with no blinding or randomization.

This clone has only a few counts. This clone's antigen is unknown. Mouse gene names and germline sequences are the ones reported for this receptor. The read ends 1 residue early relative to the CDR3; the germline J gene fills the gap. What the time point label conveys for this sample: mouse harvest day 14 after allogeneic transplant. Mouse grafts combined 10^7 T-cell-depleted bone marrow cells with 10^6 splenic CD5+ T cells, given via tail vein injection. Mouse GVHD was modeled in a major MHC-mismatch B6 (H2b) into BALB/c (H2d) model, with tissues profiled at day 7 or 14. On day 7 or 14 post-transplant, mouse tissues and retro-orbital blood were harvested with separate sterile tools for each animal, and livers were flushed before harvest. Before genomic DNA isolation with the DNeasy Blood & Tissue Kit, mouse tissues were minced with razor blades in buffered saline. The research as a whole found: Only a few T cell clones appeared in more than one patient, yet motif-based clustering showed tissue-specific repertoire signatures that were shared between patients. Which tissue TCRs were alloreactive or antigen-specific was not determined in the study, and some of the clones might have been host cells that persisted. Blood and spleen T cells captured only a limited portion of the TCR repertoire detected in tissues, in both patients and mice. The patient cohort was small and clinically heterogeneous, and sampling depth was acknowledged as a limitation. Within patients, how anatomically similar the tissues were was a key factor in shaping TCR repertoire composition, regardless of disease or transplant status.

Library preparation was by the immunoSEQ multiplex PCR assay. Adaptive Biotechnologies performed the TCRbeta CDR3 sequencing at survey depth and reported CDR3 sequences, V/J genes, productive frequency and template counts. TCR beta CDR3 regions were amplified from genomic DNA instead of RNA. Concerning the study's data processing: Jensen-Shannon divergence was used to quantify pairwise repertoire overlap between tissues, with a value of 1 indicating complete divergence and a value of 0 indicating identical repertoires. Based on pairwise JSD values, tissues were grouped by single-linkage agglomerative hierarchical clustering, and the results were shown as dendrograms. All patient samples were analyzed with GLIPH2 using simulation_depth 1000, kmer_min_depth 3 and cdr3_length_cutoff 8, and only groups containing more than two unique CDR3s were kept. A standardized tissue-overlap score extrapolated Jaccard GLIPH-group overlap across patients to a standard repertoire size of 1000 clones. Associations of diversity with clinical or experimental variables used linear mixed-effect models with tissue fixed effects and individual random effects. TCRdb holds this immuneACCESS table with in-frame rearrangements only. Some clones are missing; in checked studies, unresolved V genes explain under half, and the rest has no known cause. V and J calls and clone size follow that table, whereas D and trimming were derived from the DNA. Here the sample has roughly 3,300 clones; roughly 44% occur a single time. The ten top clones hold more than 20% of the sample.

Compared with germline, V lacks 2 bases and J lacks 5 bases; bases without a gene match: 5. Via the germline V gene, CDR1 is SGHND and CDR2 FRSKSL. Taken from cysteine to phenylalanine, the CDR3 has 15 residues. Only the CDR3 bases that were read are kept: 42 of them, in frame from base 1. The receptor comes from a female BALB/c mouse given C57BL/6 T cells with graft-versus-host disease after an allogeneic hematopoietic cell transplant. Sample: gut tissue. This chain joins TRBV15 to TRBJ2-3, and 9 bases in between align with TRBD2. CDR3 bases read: TGTGCCAGCAGTTTAAGTGGGGGGGCGCGAGAAACGCTGTAT. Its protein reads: CASSLSGGARETLY. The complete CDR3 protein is CASSLSGGARETLYF.